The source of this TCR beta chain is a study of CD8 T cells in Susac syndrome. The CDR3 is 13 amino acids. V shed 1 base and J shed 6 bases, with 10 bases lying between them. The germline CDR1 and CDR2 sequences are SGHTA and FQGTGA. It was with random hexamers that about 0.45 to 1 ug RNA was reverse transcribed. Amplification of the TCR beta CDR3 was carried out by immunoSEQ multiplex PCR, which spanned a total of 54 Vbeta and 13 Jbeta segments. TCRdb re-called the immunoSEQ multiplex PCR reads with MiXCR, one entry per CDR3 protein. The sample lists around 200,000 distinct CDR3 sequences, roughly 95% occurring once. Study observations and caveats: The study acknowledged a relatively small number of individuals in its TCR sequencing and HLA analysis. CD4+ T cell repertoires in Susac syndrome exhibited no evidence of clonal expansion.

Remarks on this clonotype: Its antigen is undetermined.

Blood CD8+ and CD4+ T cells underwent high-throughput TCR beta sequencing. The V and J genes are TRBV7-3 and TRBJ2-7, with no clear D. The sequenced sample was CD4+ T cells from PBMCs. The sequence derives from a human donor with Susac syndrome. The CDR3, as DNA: TGTGCCAGCAGCTTAATGGGTAGCAGCGAGCAGTACTTC. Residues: CASSLMGSSEQYF. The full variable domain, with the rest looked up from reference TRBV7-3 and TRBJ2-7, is GAGVSQTPSNKVTEKGKYVELRCDPISGHTALYWYRQSLGQGPEFLIYFQGTGAADDSGLPNDRFFAVRPEGSVSTLKIQRTERGDSAVYLCASSLMGSSEQYFGPGTRLTVT.